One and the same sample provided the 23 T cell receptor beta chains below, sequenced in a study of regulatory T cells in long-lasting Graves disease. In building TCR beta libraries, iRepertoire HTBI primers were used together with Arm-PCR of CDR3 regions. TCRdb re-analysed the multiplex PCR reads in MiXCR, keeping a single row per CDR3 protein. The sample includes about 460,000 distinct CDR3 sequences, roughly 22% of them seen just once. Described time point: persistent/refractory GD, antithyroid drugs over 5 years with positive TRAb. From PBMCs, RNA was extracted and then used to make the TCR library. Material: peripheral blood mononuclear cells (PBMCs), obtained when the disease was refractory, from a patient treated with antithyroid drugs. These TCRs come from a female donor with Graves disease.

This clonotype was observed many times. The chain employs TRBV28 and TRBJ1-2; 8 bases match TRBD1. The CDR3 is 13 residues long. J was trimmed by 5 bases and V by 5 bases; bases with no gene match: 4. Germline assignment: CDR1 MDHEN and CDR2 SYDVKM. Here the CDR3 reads CASSRQGRYGYTF. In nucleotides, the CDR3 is TGTGCCAGCAGTCGACAGGGGAGGTATGGCTACACCTTC.

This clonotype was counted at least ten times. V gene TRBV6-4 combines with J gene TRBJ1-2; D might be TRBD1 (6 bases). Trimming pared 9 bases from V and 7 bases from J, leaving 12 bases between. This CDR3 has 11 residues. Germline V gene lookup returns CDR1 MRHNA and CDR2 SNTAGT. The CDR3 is CASGSDSGYTF. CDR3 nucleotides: TGTGCCAGTGGATCGGACAGTGGCTACACCTTC.

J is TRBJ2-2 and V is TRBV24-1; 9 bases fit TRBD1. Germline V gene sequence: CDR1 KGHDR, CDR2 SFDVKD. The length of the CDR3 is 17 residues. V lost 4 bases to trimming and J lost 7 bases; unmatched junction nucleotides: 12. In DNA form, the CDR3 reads TGTGCCACCAGTGACCAAAGAAGGGACAGGGAAGGCGGGGAGCTGTTTTTT. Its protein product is CATSDQRRDREGGELFF.

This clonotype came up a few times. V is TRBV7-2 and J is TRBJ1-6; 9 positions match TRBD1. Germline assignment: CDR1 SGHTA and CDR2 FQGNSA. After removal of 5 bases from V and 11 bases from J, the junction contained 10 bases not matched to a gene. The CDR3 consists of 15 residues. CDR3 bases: TGTGCCAGCAGCCCACCCGGGACAGGGTGGCCACCCCTCCACTTT. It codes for CASSPPGTGWPPLHF.

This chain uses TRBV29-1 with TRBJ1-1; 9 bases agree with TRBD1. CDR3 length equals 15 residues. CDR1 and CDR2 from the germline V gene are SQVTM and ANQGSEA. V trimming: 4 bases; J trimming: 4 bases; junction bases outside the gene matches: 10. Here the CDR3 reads CSVVGQQGALTEAFF. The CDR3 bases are TGCAGCGTTGTTGGGCAACAGGGGGCCCTCACTGAAGCTTTCTTT.

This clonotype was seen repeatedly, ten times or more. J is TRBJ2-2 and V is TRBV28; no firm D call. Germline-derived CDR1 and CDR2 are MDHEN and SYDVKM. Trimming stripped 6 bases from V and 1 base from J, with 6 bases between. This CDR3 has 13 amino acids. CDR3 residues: CASSLVNTGELFF. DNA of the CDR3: TGTGCCAGCAGCTTAGTGAACACCGGGGAGCTGTTTTTT.

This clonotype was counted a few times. The chain's CDR3 is CSAGQGVWTEQFF. In DNA, the CDR3 is TGCAGTGCAGGACAGGGTGTGTGGACTGAGCAGTTCTTC. The genes are TRBV20-1 and TRBJ2-1, with TRBD1 matching over 8 bases. Germline assignment: CDR1 DFQATT and CDR2 SNEGSKA (reference sequence). V was pared by 6 bases and J by 9 bases, with 10 bases of the junction left unmatched. CDR3 length: 13 amino acids.

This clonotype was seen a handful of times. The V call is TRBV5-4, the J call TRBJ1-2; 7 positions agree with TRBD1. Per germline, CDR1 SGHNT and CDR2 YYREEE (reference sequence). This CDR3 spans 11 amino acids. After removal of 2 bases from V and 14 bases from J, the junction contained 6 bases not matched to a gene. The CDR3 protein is CASSLQGMDTF. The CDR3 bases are TGTGCCAGCAGCTTACAGGGGATGGATACCTTC.

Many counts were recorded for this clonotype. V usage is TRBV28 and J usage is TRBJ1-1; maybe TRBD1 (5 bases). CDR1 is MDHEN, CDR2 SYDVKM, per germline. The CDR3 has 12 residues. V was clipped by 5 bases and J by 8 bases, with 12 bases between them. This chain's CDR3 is CASSPPRTEAFF. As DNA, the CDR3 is TGTGCCAGCAGTCCCCCCCGGACAGAAGCTTTCTTT.

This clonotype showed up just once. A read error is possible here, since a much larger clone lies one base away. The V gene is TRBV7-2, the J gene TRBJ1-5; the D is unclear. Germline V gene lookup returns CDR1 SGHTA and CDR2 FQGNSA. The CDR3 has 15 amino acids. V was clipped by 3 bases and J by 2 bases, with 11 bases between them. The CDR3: CASSLGREGNQPQHF. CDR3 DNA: TGTGCCAGCAGCTTGGGAAGGGAAGGCAATCAGCCCCAGCATTTT.

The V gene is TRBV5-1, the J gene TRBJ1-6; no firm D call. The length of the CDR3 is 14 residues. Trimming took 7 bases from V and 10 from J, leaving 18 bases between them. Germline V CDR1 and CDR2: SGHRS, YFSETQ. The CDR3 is CASSGVSRESPLHF. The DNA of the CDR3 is TGCGCCAGCTCCGGGGTGTCCCGGGAATCACCCCTCCACTTT. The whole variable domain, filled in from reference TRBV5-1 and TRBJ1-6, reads KAGVTQTPRYLIKTRGQQVTLSCSPISGHRSVSWYQQTPGQGLQFLFEYFSETQRNKGNFPGRFSGRQFSNSRSEMNVSTLELGDSALYLCASSGVSRESPLHFGNGTRLTVT.

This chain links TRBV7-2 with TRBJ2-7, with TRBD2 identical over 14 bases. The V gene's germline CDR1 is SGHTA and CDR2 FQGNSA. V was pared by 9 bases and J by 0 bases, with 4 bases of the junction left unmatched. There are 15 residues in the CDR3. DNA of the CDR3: TGTGCCAGTTCTGGACTAGCGGGGGGCTCCTACGAGCAGTACTTC. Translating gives CASSGLAGGSYEQYF.

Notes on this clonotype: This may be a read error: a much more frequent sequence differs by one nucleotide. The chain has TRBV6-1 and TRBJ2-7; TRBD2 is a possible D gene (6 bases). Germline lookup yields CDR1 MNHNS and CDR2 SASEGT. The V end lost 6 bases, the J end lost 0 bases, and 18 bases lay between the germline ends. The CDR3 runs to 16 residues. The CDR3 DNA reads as TGTGCCAGCAGCCTAGAGGAGGGGCTAACCTCCTACGAGCAGTACTTC. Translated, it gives CASSLEEGLTSYEQYF.

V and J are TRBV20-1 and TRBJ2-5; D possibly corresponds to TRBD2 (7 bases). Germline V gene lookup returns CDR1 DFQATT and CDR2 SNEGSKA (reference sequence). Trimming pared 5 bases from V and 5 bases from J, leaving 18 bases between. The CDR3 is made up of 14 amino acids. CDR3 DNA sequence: TGCAGTGCTCCCGGGGGGCTGTCGCGGGAGACCCAGTACTTC. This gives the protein CSAPGGLSRETQYF.

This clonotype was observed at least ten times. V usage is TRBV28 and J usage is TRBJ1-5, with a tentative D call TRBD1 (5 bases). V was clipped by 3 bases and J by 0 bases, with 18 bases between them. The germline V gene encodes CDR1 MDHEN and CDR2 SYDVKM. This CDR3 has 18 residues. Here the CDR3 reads CASSFYSRGSYSNQPQHF. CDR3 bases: TGTGCCAGCAGTTTCTACTCACGGGGGAGTTATAGCAATCAGCCCCAGCATTTT. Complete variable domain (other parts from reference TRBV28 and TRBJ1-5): DVKVTQSSRYLVKRTGEKVFLECVQDMDHENMFWYRQDPGLGLRLIYFSYDVKMKEKGDIPEGYSVSREKKERFSLILESASTNQTSMYLCASSFYSRGSYSNQPQHFGDGTRLSIL.

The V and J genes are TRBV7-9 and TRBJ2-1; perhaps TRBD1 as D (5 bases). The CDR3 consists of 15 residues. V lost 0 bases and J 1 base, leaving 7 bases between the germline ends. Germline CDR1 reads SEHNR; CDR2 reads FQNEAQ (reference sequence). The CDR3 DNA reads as TGTGCCAGCAGCTTAGCCAGGGTATCCTACAATGAGCAGTTCTTC. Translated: CASSLARVSYNEQFF.

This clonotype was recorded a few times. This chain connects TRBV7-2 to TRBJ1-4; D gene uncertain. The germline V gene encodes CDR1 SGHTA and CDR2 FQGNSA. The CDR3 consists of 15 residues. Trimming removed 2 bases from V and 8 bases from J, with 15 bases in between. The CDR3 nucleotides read TGTGCCAGCAGCTTAAATACCCTTCCGGGAGAAAAACTGTTTTTT. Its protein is CASSLNTLPGEKLFF.

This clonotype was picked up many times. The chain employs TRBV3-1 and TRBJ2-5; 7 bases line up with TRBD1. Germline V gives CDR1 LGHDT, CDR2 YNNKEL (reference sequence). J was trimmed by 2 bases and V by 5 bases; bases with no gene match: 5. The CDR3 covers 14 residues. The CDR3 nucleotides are TGTGCCAGCAGCTTATCGGGACAGCAAGAGACCCAGTACTTC. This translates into CASSLSGQQETQYF.

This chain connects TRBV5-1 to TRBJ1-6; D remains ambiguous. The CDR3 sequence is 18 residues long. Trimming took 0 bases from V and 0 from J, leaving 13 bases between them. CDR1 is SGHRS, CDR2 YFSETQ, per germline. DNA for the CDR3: TGCGCCAGCAGCTTGGTGGGGTTTAGGGACTCCTATAATTCACCCCTCCACTTT. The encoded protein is CASSLVGFRDSYNSPLHF.

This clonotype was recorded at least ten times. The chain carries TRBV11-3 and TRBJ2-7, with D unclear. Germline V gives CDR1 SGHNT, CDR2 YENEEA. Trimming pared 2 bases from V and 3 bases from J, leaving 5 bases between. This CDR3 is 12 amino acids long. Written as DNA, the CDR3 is TGTGCCAGCAGCTTAACGGACTACGAGCAGTACTTC. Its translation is CASSLTDYEQYF.

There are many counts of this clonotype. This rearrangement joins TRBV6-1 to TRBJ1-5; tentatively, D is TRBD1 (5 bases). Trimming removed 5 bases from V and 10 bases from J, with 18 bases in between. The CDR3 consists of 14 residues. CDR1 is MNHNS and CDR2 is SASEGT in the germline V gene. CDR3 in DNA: TGTGCCAGCAGTCCTGGACATCTACTGGTACCCCAGCATTTT. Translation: CASSPGHLLVPQHF.

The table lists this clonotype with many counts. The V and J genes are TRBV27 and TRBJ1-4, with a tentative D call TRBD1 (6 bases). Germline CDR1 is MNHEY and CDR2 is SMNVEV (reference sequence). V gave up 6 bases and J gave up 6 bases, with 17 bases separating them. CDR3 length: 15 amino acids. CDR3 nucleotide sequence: TGTGCCAGCAGCTCCCGGGGGGGCGTCGATGAAAAACTGTTTTTT. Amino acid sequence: CASSSRGGVDEKLFF.

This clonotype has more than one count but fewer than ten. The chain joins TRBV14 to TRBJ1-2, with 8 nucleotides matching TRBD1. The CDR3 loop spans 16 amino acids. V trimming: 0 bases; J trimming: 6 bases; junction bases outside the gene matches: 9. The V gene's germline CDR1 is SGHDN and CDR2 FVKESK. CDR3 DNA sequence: TGTGCCAGCAGCCAAGAGGGGGGCCTGACAGGGGATGGCTACACCTTC. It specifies CASSQEGGLTGDGYTF.